This TCR beta chain originates from a study of T cell clonality in common variable immunodeficiency (dated by TCRdb to between 2015 and 2017). Here is what the overall study found, with its caveats: According to the authors, figuring out what caused the increased clonality in CVID would require sequencing the repertoires of T cell subpopulations. Fewer TCRbeta clones were shared among CVID subjects than among healthy controls (p < 0.0001). CVID TCRbeta sequences were reported to have fewer deletions and N-nucleotide insertions and to lack highly modified clones with 13 or more V deletions. TCRbeta clonality was higher in CVID subjects than in healthy controls (t-test p = 0.018), and the increase was most characteristic of about a third of subjects. Correlations between repertoire features and clinical complications were limited by patient heterogeneity within the CVID cohort. Even though DNA input was the same, control samples had an average of about 81,820 unique sequences each, compared with approximately 32,000 in CVID samples.

This clone was recorded at least ten times. Its antigen is still unknown. With the read ending 3 residues before the CDR3 end, the germline J gene is used to fill in that end. Standard criteria were used to diagnose CVID, namely serum IgG, IgA and/or IgM reduced below the normal range together with specific antibody deficiency. A total of 44 subjects (approximately 15 female and 29 male; age range roughly 9 to 64 years, mean age around 40) were included in the CVID group. Predominantly Caucasian heritage was noted among both the CVID patients and the healthy controls. All CVID subjects had received replacement immunoglobulin therapy for at least one year at the time of study participation. At the time of blood collection, no CVID subject was ill or was being treated with immunomodulatory or immunosuppressive medication. Heparinized peripheral whole blood samples of roughly 5 to 8.5 ml were obtained from each donor. TCRbeta CDR3 repertoires were sequenced from genomic DNA of adults with common variable immune deficiency (CVID) and healthy adult controls. Diluted blood was density-centrifuged over Hypaque 1077 or Ficoll-Paque to isolate peripheral blood mononuclear cells. Genomic DNA was obtained from unsorted mononuclear cells through either Qiagen column purification or a centrifugation-based method.

For sequencing, equivalent amounts of genomic DNA were input from CVID and control samples. For every sample, a 60 bp segment covering the rearranged TCRbeta CDR3 region was amplified and then sequenced. The immunoSEQ assay, a bias-corrected multiplex PCR combined with high-throughput sequencing, was used for TCRbeta amplification. Per the original workflow: Each unique nucleotide sequence was treated as a clone and annotated with V, D and J genes, copy number and frequency. Sequences were labeled productive if in frame, and non-productive if out of frame or containing stop codons. As previously described, clonality was calculated on the basis of Shannon's entropy. Mean CDR3 Kyte-Doolittle hydropathy was derived from the predicted amino acid sequences of productive clones. Using the R hclust function, scaled V gene usage was clustered hierarchically with Manhattan distance and complete linkage. Clone sharing by CDR3 amino acid sequence was assessed by resampling 12 repertoires per group over 100 rounds. The repertoires were screened for roughly 70 published EBV-specific TCRbeta sequences and approximately 230 published CMV-specific TCRbeta sequences. Analysis left out two CVID samples that produced under 10,000 sequences, so around 40 CVID repertoires remained. Imported from immuneACCESS, the table was reduced by TCRdb to in-frame sequences with V and J called. These copies leave out some clones; in studies compared against another copy, an unresolved V gene accounts for under half, and the cause of the remainder is not known. That table gives V, J and clone size, and the DNA gave D and trimming. The sample counts more than 30,000 clones, each observed more than once. The ten most abundant clones make up more than 4.5% of the sample.

From cysteine to phenylalanine, the CDR3 is 14 amino acids long. The DNA shown is the part of the CDR3 that was read: 33 bases, in frame from base 1. From V the trimming removes 4 bases and from J it removes 4 bases, while the gene matches leave 8 bases of the junction unaccounted for. The germline V gene provides CDR1 SGHRS and CDR2 YFSETQ. The specimen was peripheral blood mononuclear cells. The chain is assembled from TRBV5-1 and TRBJ2-7; 7 bases in the middle match TRBD1. This clonotype originated in a human donor with common variable immunodeficiency. CDR3 sequence: CASSALGTVYEQYF. The sequenced CDR3 bases are TGCGCCAGCAGCGCCCTAGGGACAGTTTACGAG. The CDR3 plus the reference TRBV5-1 and TRBJ2-7 genes for the other parts give the full variable domain: KAGVTQTPRYLIKTRGQQVTLSCSPISGHRSVSWYQQTPGQGLQFLFEYFSETQRNKGNFPGRFSGRQFSNSRSEMNVSTLELGDSALYLCASSALGTVYEQYFGPGTRLTVT.